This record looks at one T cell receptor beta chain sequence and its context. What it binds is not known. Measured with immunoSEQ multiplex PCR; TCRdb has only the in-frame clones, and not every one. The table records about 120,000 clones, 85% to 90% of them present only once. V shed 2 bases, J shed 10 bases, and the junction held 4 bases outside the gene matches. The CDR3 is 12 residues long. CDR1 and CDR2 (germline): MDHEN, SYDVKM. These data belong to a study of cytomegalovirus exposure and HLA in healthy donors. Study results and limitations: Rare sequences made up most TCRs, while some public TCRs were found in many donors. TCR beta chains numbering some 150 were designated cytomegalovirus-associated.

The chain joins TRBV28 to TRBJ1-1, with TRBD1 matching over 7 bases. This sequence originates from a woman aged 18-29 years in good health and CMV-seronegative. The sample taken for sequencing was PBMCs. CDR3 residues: CASSLRQGGAFF. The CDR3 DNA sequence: TGTGCCAGCAGTTTAAGACAGGGTGGAGCTTTCTTT.